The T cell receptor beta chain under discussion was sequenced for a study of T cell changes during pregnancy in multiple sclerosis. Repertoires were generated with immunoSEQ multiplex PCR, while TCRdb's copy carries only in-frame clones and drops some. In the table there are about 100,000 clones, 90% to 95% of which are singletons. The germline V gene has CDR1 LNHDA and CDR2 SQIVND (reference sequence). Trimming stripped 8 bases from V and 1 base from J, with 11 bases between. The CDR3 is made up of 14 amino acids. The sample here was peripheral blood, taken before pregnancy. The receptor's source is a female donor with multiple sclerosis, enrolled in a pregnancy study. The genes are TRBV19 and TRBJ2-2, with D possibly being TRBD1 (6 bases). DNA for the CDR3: TGTGCCAGTCAGGGGAAGGTGAACACCGGGGAGCTGTTTTTT. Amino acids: CASQGKVNTGELFF.